The clone carrying this T cell receptor (beta chain) was detected many times. No antigen is known for it. Regions amplified from RNA transcripts were the TCR beta CDR3 regions. A first-round RT-PCR of the TCR CDR3 used the HTBI primer set. TCRdb processed the multiplex PCR reads anew with MiXCR; each CDR3 protein has one entry. The top ten clones hold roughly a sixth of a sample with 37,000 or so distinct CDR3 sequences, 50% to 55% of them seen once. The source of the sample is a study of T cells in Graves' hyperthyroidism and ophthalmopathy. Notes on the study in general: For ophthalmopathy, model prediction preceded onset by a median about 6 months. Most thyroid-expanded clonotypes above 0.001 were also found in blood.

This TCR derives from a man aged 40-49 years with Graves' ophthalmopathy. Sample: blood.

This CDR3 is CASSNSGTFNEQFF. The CDR3 nucleotides read TGTGCCAGCAGCAATAGCGGGACCTTCAATGAGCAGTTCTTC. This rearrangement joins TRBV9 to TRBJ2-1; the match to TRBD2 covers 8 bases. The CDR3 totals 14 residues. The germline V gene encodes CDR1 SGDLS and CDR2 YYNGEE. Losses at the gene ends were 4 bases for V and 6 bases for J; bases not matched to a gene: 6.